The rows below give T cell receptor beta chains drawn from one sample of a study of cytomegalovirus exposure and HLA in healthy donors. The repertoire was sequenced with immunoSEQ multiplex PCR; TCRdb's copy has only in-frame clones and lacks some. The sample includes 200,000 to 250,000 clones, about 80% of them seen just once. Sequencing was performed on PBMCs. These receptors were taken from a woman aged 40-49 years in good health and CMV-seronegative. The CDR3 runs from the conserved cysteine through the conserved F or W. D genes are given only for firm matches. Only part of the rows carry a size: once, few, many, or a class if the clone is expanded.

TGTGCCAGCAGTTGGGGACAGGGGGCGAACACTGAAGCTTTCTTT,CASSWGQGANTEAFF,15,TRBV6-5,-,TRBD1,TRBJ1-1
TGTGCCAGCTCTGATCGGACTACTAACTCCTACGAGCAGTACTTC,CASSDRTTNSYEQYF,15,TRBV28,-,-,TRBJ2-7
TGTGCCAGCAGTGAAGCGAGCCCAGGGGCAGCCGGTGGCTACACCTTC,CASSEASPGAAGGYTF,16,TRBV6-1,-,-,TRBJ1-2
TGTGCCAGCAGTTTCTCCGATCAGCCCCAGCATTTT,CASSFSDQPQHF,12,TRBV28,-,-,TRBJ1-5
TGTGCCAGCAGCTTAGGGGCATCGATAGCTTTCTTT,CASSLGASIAFF,12,TRBV7-9,few,-,TRBJ1-1
TGCAGTGCTAGCTGGGGGGACGAGCAGTACTTC,CSASWGDEQYF,11,TRBV20-1,-,-,TRBJ2-7
TGTGCCAGCAGCTTGACAGGGGCCCCCTCCTACAATGAGCAGTTCTTC,CASSLTGAPSYNEQFF,16,TRBV7-8,-,TRBD1,TRBJ2-1
TGTGCCAGCAGCGTAGGCCCTCAGGGAAATGAAAAACTGTTTTTT,CASSVGPQGNEKLFF,15,TRBV9,-,-,TRBJ1-4
TGTGCCAGCAGTTGGGTCCTCAGCGGTGGGGAGGATACGCAGTATTTT,CASSWVLSGGEDTQYF,16,TRBV6-6,-,-,TRBJ2-3
TGCGCCAGCAGCCAAGATGCTCAGGGGCCCTATGGCTACACCTTC,CASSQDAQGPYGYTF,15,TRBV4-3,-,-,TRBJ1-2
TGTGCCAGCACCCATTTAGCCAAAAACATTCAGTACTTC,CASTHLAKNIQYF,13,TRBV7-2,-,-,TRBJ2-4
TGCTCATATCGGGCATTCGGGGTGGATACGCAGTATTTT,CSYRAFGVDTQYF,13,TRBV29-1,-,-,TRBJ2-3
TGTGCCAGCAGCTTGGGGCAGAGCGATACGCAGTATTTT,CASSLGQSDTQYF,13,TRBV7-9,-,-,TRBJ2-3
TGTGCCAGCCGCCCGGCGGGCAGCGAAGCTTTCTTT,CASRPAGSEAFF,12,TRBV6-5,-,-,TRBJ1-1
TGTGCCAGCAGCAAGGGACAGTACACAGATACGCAGTATTTT,CASSKGQYTDTQYF,14,TRBV7-2,-,TRBD1,TRBJ2-3
TGTGCCTGGAGTGTAAGCTTGGGGAGGGGTTTGACCTACGAGCAGTACTTC,CAWSVSLGRGLTYEQYF,17,TRBV30,-,TRBD2,TRBJ2-7
TGTGCCAGCAGTTCCTGGACGGGACAAGAGACCCAGTACTTC,CASSSWTGQETQYF,14,TRBV28,-,-,TRBJ2-5
TGTGCCAGCAGAACCCATGACAGGGTGGGAACTGAAGCTTTCTTT,CASRTHDRVGTEAFF,15,TRBV6-4,-,TRBD1,TRBJ1-1
TGTGCCAGCAGTTCTGAGTCAGATACGCAGTATTTT,CASSSESDTQYF,12,TRBV7-9,-,-,TRBJ2-3
TGCGCCAGCAGTGAGAGGTGGGCTGTCGAGCAGTACTTC,CASSERWAVEQYF,13,TRBV10-2,few,-,TRBJ2-7
TGTGCCAGCAGCTTCCGGGGGACTGGGGCCAACGTCCTGACTTTC,CASSFRGTGANVLTF,15,TRBV5-8,-,-,TRBJ2-6
TGTGCCAGCAGCTTAGAAGGCAGGGGGGCAGAGACCCAGTACTTC,CASSLEGRGAETQYF,15,TRBV7-8,-,-,TRBJ2-5
TGTGCCAGCAGGGGGGGACAGGAGAACACTGAAGCTTTCTTT,CASRGGQENTEAFF,14,TRBV6-1,-,TRBD1,TRBJ1-1
TGTGAGTTCAGTCGCGGCCATACGCAGTATTTT,CEFSRGHTQYF,11,TRBV27,-,-,TRBJ2-3
TGTGCCAGCAGCCAGGTTCCAGCCCGCTGGGGGCCAGAGGAGCAGTTCTTC,CASSQVPARWGPEEQFF,17,TRBV4-2,-,-,TRBJ2-1
TGTGCCAGCAGCCAATGGGGGGTTATGAACACTGAAGCTTTCTTT,CASSQWGVMNTEAFF,15,TRBV7-8,-,-,TRBJ1-1
TGTGCCACCAGCCGCCCACCCTTTAGGCCCCCCTCAGAGGATAGCTATGGCTACACCTTC,CATSRPPFRPPSEDSYGYTF,20,TRBV15,-,-,TRBJ1-2
TGTGCCAGCTCTACGGAACAAGGGGGTGGCTATGGCTACACCTTC,CASSTEQGGGYGYTF,15,TRBV18,-,-,TRBJ1-2
TGTGCCAGCAGCCACAGACACGGACAGGCCCGCGCCACCGACGGCTACACCTTC,CASSHRHGQARATDGYTF,18,TRBV4-2,-,TRBD1,TRBJ1-2
TGTGCCATCCTGGGAGGACTCCTATGGGAGACCCAGTACTTC,CAILGGLLWETQYF,14,TRBV6-1,-,-,TRBJ2-5
TGCAGCGTGACGGACAGGGGCTACGAGCAGTACTTC,CSVTDRGYEQYF,12,TRBV29-1,-,TRBD1,TRBJ2-7
TGCGCCAGCAGCTTGACCTTGACAGGGAACACTGAAGCTTTCTTT,CASSLTLTGNTEAFF,15,TRBV5-1,few,-,TRBJ1-1
TGTGCCTGGAGAGCCGGGGACAGGGGCTCGCAGTACTTC,CAWRAGDRGSQYF,13,TRBV30,-,TRBD1,TRBJ2-7
TGTGCCAGCAGCTTACTCACGGAGGAATCTAACTATGGCTACACCTTC,CASSLLTEESNYGYTF,16,TRBV7-9,once,-,TRBJ1-2
TGCGCCAGCAGCTTGGGGGACAACACAGATACGCAGTATTTT,CASSLGDNTDTQYF,14,TRBV5-1,few,-,TRBJ2-3
TGTGCCTGGATTCCGAGAGTAAACACCATATATTTT,CAWIPRVNTIYF,12,TRBV30,-,-,TRBJ1-3
TGTGCCAGCAGTTTCGATCTAGCGTTGAGGACCTACGAGCAGTACTTC,CASSFDLALRTYEQYF,16,TRBV28,-,-,TRBJ2-7
TGTGCCAGCAGTAACGGGGGGACGCATGGCTACACCTTC,CASSNGGTHGYTF,13,TRBV6-5,-,-,TRBJ1-2
TGTGCCATAGGGGGCGCAAAGTCACCCCTCCACTTT,CAIGGAKSPLHF,12,TRBV10-3,few,TRBD1,TRBJ1-6
TGTGCCAGCTCACACGCACAGGGCGTCCCGTCCTACGAGCAGTACTTC,CASSHAQGVPSYEQYF,16,TRBV18,-,-,TRBJ2-7
TGTGCCCGCAGCCCCTCTTTGAGTCAGCCCCAGCATTTT,CARSPSLSQPQHF,13,TRBV9,-,-,TRBJ1-5
TGTGCCAGCAATACACTCGGGGGGCGTCCGGAATACGGCTACACCTTC,CASNTLGGRPEYGYTF,16,TRBV28,-,-,TRBJ1-2
TGTGCCAGCAGCGTAGGACTAGCGGTGCCCTACGGGCAGTACTTC,CASSVGLAVPYGQYF,15,TRBV7-2,-,TRBD2,TRBJ2-7
TGTGCCAGCAGCTTAGATCCGGTTCGGGTTTACGAGCAGTACTTC,CASSLDPVRVYEQYF,15,TRBV7-8,-,-,TRBJ2-7
TGTGCCAGTAGGCATGGGGCTGGAACGACTGAAGCTTTCTTT,CASRHGAGTTEAFF,14,TRBV19,once,-,TRBJ1-1
TGTGCCAGCAGCTTGGTGCGGAGCTCTGGGGCCAACGTCCTGACTTTC,CASSLVRSSGANVLTF,16,TRBV5-4,-,-,TRBJ2-6